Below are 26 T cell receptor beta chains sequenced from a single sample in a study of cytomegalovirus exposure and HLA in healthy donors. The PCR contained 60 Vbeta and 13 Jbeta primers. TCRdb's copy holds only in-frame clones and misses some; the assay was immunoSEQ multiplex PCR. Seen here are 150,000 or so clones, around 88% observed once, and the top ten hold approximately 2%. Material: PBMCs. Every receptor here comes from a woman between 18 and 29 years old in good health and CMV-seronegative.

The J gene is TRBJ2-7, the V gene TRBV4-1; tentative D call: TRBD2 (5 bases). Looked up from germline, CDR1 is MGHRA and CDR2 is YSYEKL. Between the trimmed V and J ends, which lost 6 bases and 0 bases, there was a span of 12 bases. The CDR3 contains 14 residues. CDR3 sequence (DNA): TGCGCCAGCAGTCGGACTTTGAGCTCCTACGAGCAGTACTTC. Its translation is CASSRTLSSYEQYF.

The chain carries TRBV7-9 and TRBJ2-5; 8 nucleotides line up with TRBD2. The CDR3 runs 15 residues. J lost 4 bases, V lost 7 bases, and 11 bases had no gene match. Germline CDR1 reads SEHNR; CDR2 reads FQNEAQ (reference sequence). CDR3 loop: CASTPPGTRGETQYF. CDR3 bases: TGTGCCAGCACCCCTCCCGGGACTAGGGGAGAGACCCAGTACTTC.

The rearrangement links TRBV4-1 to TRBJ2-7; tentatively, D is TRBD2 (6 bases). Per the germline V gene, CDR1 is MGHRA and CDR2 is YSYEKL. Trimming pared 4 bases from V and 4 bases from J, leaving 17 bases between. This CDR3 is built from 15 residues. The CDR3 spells CASSPVRGFAYEQYF. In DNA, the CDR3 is TGCGCCAGCAGCCCGGTCCGGGGGTTCGCGTACGAGCAGTACTTC.

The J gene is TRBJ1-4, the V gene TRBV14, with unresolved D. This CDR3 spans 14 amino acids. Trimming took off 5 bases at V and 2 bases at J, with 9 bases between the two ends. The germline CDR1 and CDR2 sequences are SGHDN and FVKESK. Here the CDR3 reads CASSKRDTNEKLFF. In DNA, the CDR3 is TGTGCCAGCAGCAAGAGGGATACTAATGAAAAACTGTTTTTT.

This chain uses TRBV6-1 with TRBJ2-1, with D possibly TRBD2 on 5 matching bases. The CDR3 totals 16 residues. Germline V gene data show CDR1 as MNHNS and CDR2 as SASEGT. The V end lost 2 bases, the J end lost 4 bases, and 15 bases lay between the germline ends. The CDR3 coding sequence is TGTGCCAGCAGTGAATCTTCTGGAGGACTTTACAATGAGCAGTTCTTC. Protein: CASSESSGGLYNEQFF.

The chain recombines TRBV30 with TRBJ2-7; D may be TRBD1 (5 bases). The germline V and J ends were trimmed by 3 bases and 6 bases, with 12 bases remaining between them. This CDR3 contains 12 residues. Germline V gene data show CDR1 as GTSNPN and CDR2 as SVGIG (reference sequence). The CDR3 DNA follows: TGTGCCTGGAGGGAAAGGGGCTTCGAGCAGTACTTC. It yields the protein CAWRERGFEQYF.

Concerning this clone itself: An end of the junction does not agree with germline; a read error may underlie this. The CDR3 here is CASRAQEKETDTRYF. The DNA of the CDR3 is TGTGCCAGCAGGGCACAGGAGAAGGAGACAGATACGCGGTATTTT. The chain couples TRBV28 to TRBJ2-3, with D possibly matching TRBD1 (5 bases). CDR3 length: 15 residues. Germline assignment: CDR1 MDHEN and CDR2 SYDVKM.

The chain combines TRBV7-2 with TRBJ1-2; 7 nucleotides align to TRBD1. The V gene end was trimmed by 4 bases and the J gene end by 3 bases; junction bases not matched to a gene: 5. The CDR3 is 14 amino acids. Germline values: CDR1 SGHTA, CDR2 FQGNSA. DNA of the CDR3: TGTGCCAGCAGCTCAGACGGGACAGACTATGGCTACACCTTC. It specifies CASSSDGTDYGYTF.

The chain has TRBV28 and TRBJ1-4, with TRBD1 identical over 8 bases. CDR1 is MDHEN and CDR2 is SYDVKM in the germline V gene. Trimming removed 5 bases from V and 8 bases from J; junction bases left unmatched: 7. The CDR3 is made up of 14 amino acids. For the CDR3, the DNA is TGTGCCAGCAGTCACGGGACAGGCAACGAAAAACTGTTTTTT. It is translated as CASSHGTGNEKLFF.

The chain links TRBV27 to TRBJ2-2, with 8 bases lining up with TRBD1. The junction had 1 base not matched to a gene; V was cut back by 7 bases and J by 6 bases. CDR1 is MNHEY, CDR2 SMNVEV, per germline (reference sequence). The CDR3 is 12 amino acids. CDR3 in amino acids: CASMTGAGELFF. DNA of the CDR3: TGTGCCAGCATGACAGGGGCCGGGGAGCTGTTTTTT.

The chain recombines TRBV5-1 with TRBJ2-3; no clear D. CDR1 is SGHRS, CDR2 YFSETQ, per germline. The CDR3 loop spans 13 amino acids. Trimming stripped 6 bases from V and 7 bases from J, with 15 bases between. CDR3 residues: CASTVPEMNTQYF. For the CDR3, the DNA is TGCGCCAGCACGGTCCCCGAGATGAATACGCAGTATTTT.

DNA of the CDR3: TGTGCCAGCAGCCGGACTGGATACGAGCAGTACTTC. It yields the protein CASSRTGYEQYF. V usage is TRBV9 and J usage is TRBJ2-7; possibly TRBD2 for D (5 bases). Trimming left V 4 bases short and J 4 bases short, with 9 bases between. Germline values: CDR1 SGDLS, CDR2 YYNGEE. The CDR3 has 12 residues. Together with reference TRBV9 and TRBJ2-7, the CDR3 gives the full variable domain: DSGVTQTPKHLITATGQRVTLRCSPRSGDLSVYWYQQSLDQGLQFLIQYYNGEERAKGNILERFSAQQFPDLHSELNLSSLELGDSALYFCASSRTGYEQYFGPGTRLTVT.

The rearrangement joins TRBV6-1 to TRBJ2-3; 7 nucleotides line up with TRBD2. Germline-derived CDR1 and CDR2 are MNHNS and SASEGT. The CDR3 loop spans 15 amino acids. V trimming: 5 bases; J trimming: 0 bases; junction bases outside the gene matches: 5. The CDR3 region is CASSLKAGSTDTQYF. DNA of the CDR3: TGTGCCAGCAGTCTCAAAGCGGGAAGCACAGATACGCAGTATTTT.

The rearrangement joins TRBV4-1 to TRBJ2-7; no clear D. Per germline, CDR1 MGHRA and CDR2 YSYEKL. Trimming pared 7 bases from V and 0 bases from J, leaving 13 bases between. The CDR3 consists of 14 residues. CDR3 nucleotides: TGCGCCAGCAACAAAGTGGTAAGCTCCTACGAGCAGTACTTC. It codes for CASNKVVSSYEQYF.

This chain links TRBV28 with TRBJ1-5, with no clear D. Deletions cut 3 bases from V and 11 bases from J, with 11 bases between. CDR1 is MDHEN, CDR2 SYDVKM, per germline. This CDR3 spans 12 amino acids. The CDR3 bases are TGTGCCAGCAGTTTGGGAGGCCCCGCCCAGCATTTT. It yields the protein CASSLGGPAQHF.

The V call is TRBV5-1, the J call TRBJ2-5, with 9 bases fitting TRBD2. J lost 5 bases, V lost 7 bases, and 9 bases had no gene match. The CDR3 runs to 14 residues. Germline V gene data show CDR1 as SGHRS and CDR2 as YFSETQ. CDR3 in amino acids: CASGGGRDLETQYF. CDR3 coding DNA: TGCGCCAGCGGGGGCGGGAGGGACTTGGAGACCCAGTACTTC.

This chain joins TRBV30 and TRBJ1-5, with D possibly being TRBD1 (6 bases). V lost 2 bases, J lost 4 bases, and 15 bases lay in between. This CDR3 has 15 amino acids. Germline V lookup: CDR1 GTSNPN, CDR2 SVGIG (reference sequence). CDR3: CAWSMGDRRNQPQHF. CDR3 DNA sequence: TGTGCCTGGAGTATGGGAGACAGGCGAAATCAGCCCCAGCATTTT.

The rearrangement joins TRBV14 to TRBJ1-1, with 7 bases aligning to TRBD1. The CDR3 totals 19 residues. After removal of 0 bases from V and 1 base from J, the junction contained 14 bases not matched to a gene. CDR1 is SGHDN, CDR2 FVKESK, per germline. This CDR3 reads CASSQDLGVTGPRNTEAFF. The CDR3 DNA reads TGTGCCAGCAGCCAAGATCTCGGGGTGACAGGGCCCCGGAACACTGAAGCTTTCTTT.

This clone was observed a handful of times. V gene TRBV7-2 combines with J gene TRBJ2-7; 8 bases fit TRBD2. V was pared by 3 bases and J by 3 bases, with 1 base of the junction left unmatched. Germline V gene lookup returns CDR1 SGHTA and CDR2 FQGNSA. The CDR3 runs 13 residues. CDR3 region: CASSFLAGYEQYF. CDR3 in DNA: TGTGCCAGCAGCTTTCTAGCGGGCTACGAGCAGTACTTC. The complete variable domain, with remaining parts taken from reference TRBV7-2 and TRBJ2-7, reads GAGVSQSPSNKVTEKGKDVELRCDPISGHTALYWYRQSLGQGLEFLIYFQGNSAPDKSGLPSDRFSAERTGGSVSTLTIQRTQQEDSAVYLCASSFLAGYEQYFGPGTRLTVT.

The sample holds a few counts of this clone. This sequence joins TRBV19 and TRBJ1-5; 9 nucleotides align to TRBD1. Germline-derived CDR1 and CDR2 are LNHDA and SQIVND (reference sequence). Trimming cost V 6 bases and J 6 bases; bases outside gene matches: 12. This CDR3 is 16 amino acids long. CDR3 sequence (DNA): TGTGCCAGTAGCCGACCGGGGGACAGGGCGCGTCAGCCCCAGCATTTT. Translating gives CASSRPGDRARQPQHF.

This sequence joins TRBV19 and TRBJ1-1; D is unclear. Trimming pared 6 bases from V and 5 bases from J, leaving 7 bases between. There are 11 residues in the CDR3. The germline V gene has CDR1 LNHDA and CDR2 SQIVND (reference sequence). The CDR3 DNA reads TGTGCCAGTAGAAGGGAGACTGAAGCTTTCTTT. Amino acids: CASRRETEAFF.

Here the CDR3 reads CAAGGQSSEQFF. CDR3 DNA: TGTGCGGCGGGAGGACAATCTAGTGAGCAGTTCTTC. The gene calls are TRBV28 and TRBJ2-1, with 8 bases fitting TRBD2. This CDR3 region has 12 residues. Germline CDR1 reads MDHEN; CDR2 reads SYDVKM. Full variable domain (rest looked up from reference TRBV28 and TRBJ2-1): DVKVTQSSRYLVKRTGEKVFLECVQDMDHENMFWYRQDPGLGLRLIYFSYDVKMKEKGDIPEGYSVSREKKERFSLILESASTNQTSMYLCAAGGQSSEQFFGPGTRLTVL.

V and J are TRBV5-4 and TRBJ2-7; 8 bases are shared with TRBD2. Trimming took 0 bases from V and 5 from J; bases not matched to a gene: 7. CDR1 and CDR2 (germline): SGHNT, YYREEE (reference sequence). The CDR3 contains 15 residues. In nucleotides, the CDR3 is TGTGCCAGCAGCTTGGTTACGGGAGGGGCCCACGAGCAGTACTTC. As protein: CASSLVTGGAHEQYF. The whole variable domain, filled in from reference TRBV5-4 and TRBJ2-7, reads ETGVTQSPTHLIKTRGQQVTLRCSSQSGHNTVSWYQQALGQGPQFIFQYYREEENGRGNFPPRFSGLQFPNYSSELNVNALELDDSALYLCASSLVTGGAHEQYFGPGTRLTVT.

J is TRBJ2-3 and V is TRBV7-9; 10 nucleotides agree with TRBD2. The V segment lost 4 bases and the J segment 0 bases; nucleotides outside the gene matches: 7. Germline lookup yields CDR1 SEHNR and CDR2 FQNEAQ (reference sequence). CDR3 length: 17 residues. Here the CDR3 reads CASSYLAGARSTDTQYF. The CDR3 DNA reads TGTGCCAGCAGCTATCTAGCGGGAGCGCGGAGCACAGATACGCAGTATTTT. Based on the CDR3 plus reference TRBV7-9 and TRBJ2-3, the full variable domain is DTGVSQNPRHKITKRGQNVTFRCDPISEHNRLYWYRQTLGQGPEFLTYFQNEAQLEKSRLLSDRFSAERPKGSFSTLEIQRTEQGDSAMYLCASSYLAGARSTDTQYFGPGTRLTVL.

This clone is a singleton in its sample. The CDR3 loop reads CASSLLQVSGYTF. The CDR3, as DNA: TGTGCCAGCAGCTTACTTCAGGTTTCTGGCTACACCTTC. The genes are TRBV13 and TRBJ1-2; no clear D. This CDR3 has 13 amino acids. V lost 2 bases and J lost 7, with 11 bases in between. Germline V gene data show CDR1 as PRHDT and CDR2 as FYEKMQ (reference sequence).

CDR3 DNA sequence: TGTGCCAGCAGCTTAGTGTGGGGGATAGGACAGGGTGGCAACGAGCAGTACTTC. This codes for CASSLVWGIGQGGNEQYF. The chain carries TRBV7-9 and TRBJ2-7, with 8 bases matching TRBD1. In germline, CDR1 is SEHNR, CDR2 FQNEAQ (reference sequence). The CDR3 is 18 amino acids. The J segment lost 5 bases and the V segment lost 1 base, leaving 16 bases of the junction unmatched.